The T cell receptor beta chain described here comes from a study of beta chain features in type 1 diabetes. Study in general: The study found patients and healthy donors alike in age, gender and cell yields.

This clone was seen ten or more times. The antigen is undetermined. The CDR3 consists of 16 residues. Looked up from germline, CDR1 is LNHNV and CDR2 is YYDKDF (reference sequence). Trimming at V came to 5 bases and at J to 0 bases, leaving 5 bases not matched to a gene. Study-wide findings and caveats: Shortening that was moderate but significant affected the TCRB CDR3s of Type 1 diabetes patients in all four CD4+ subsets.

Every isolated RNA sample was fully reverse transcribed, so sequencing captured expressed TCRB transcripts. Sequencing used immunoSEQ multiplex PCR; TCRdb keeps in-frame clones, though not all of them. The sample yields 250,000 to 350,000 clones, 14% seen once. This rearrangement joins TRBV15 to TRBJ2-3, with 10 nucleotides matching TRBD1. Specimen: naive CD4+ T cells from blood. The source of this sequence is a man in his thirties or forties with type 1 diabetes. The CDR3, as DNA: TGTGCCACCAGCTGGGACAGGGGAACTAGCACAGATACGCAGTATTTT. This sequence encodes CATSWDRGTSTDTQYF.